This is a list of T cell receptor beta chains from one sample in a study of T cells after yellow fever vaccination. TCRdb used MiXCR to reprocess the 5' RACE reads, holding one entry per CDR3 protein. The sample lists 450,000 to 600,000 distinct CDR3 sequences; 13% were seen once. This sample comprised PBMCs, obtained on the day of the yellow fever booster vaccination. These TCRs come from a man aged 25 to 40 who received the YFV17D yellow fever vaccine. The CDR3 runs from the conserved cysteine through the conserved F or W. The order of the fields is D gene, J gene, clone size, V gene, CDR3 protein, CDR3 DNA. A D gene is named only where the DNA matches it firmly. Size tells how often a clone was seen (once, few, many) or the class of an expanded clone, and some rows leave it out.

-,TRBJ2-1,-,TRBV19,CASIRTGLNNEQFF,TGTGCCAGTATCCGCACAGGGCTTAACAATGAGCAGTTCTTC
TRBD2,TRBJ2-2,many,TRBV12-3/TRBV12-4,CASRSTSGIDTGELFF,TGTGCCAGCAGATCGACTAGCGGTATTGACACCGGGGAGCTGTTTTTT
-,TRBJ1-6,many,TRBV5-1,CASSFRTAENSPLHF,TGCGCCAGCAGCTTCCGGACAGCTGAGAATTCACCCCTCCACTTT
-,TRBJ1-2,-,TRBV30,CAWSQSLEGYTF,TGTGCCTGGAGTCAGTCGCTCGAAGGCTACACCTTC
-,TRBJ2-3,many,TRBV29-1,CSVDGPTWDTDTQYF,TGCAGCGTTGATGGTCCCACGTGGGATACAGATACGCAGTATTTT
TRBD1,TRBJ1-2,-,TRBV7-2,CASSLAQTGIEGYTF,TGTGCCAGCAGCCTAGCCCAGACAGGGATTGAGGGCTACACCTTC
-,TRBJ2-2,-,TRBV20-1,CSASQVNTGELFF,TGCAGTGCTTCACAGGTGAACACCGGGGAGCTGTTTTTT
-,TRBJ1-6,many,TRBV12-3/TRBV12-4,CASSLRDSPLHF,TGTGCCAGCAGTTTAAGGGATTCACCCCTCCACTTT
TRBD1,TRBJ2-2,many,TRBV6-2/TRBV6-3,CASSYLDRGRTGELFF,TGTGCCAGCAGTTACCTTGACAGGGGGCGCACCGGGGAGCTGTTTTTT
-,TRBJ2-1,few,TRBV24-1,CATSRGGSYNEQFF,TGTGCCACCAGTCGAGGGGGGTCCTACAATGAGCAGTTCTTC
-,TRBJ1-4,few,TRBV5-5,CASSLGTWDEKLFF,TGTGCCAGCAGCTTAGGGACATGGGATGAAAAACTGTTTTTT
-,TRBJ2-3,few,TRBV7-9,CASSLAQITDTQYF,TGTGCCAGCAGCTTAGCACAGATCACAGATACGCAGTATTTT
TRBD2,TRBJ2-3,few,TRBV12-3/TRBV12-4,CASSFGTSSTDTQYF,TGTGCCAGCAGTTTTGGGACTAGCAGCACAGATACGCAGTATTTT
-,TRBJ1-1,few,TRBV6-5,CASRSGYTEAFF,TGTGCCAGCAGGTCGGGATACACTGAAGCTTTCTTT
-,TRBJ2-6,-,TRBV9,CASSVELRSSGANVLTF,TGTGCCAGCAGCGTTGAATTGCGGAGCTCTGGGGCCAACGTCCTGACTTTC
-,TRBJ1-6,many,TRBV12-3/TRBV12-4,CASSSYRGSDSPLHF,TGTGCCAGCAGTAGTTACCGCGGTTCGGATTCACCCCTCCACTTT
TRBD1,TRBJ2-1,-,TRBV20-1,CSASWDRDNEQFF,TGCAGTGCTAGTTGGGACAGAGACAATGAGCAGTTCTTC
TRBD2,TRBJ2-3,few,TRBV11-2,CASSPQRPSGYTDTQYF,TGTGCCAGCAGCCCCCAGCGTCCTAGCGGATACACAGATACGCAGTATTTT
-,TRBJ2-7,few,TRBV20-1,CSARGQGSGSDEQYF,TGCAGTGCTAGAGGACAGGGATCCGGGAGCGACGAGCAGTACTTC
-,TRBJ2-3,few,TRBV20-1,CSAPRRADTQYF,TGCAGTGCTCCCCGGAGGGCAGATACGCAGTATTTT
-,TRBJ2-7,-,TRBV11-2,CASSLRASWGPRSFEQYF,TGTGCCAGCAGCTTAAGGGCAAGTTGGGGACCGAGGAGTTTCGAGCAGTACTTC
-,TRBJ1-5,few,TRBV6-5,CASSYSGRGDSNQPQHF,TGTGCCAGCAGTTACTCGGGTCGTGGTGATAGCAATCAGCCCCAGCATTTT
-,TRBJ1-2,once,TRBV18,CASSPRVYGYTF,TGTGCCAGCTCACCACGGGTCTATGGCTACACCTTC
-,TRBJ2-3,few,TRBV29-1,CSVPGTGTDTQYF,TGCAGCGTTCCGGGAACCGGGACAGATACGCAGTATTTT
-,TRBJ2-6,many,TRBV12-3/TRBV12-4,CASSPLTGFSGANVLTF,TGTGCCAGCAGTCCTTTGACAGGCTTCTCTGGGGCCAACGTCCTGACTTTC
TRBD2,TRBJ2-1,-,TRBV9,CASSPSGGLDEQFF,TGTGCCAGCAGCCCCTCGGGAGGGCTAGACGAGCAGTTCTTC
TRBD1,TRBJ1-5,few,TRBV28,CASAVVRTGNGQPQHF,TGTGCCAGCGCCGTCGTAAGGACAGGGAATGGTCAGCCCCAGCATTTT
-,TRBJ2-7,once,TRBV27,CACSYYLGYEQYF,TGTGCCTGCAGTTATTATCTGGGCTACGAGCAGTACTTC
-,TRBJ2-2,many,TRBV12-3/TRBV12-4,CASSPDTNTGELFF,TGTGCCAGCAGCCCAGACACGAACACCGGGGAGCTGTTTTTT
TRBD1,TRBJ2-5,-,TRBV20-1,CSTTGVGETQYF,TGCAGCACAACAGGGGTCGGAGAGACCCAGTACTTC
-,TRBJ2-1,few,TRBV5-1,CASSPGAGLAEHNEQFF,TGCGCCAGCAGCCCGGGGGCAGGGCTAGCGGAGCACAATGAGCAGTTCTTC
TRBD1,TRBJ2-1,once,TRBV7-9,CASSPRGGTGAYNEQFF,TGTGCCAGCAGCCCCCGAGGAGGGACAGGCGCCTACAATGAGCAGTTCTTC
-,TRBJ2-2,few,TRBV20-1,CSAHAGQNTGELFF,TGCAGTGCTCATGCCGGCCAGAACACCGGGGAGCTGTTTTTT
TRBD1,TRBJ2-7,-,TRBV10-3,CAISSNRGEGTYEQYF,TGTGCCATCAGTTCAAACAGGGGAGAGGGTACCTACGAGCAGTACTTC
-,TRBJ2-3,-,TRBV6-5,CASSYSSRVRATDTQYF,TGTGCCAGCAGTTACTCGAGCAGGGTGAGGGCCACAGATACGCAGTATTTT
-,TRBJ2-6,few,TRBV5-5,CASSFNPPRGSGANVLTF,TGTGCCAGCAGCTTTAACCCCCCCCGGGGGTCTGGGGCCAACGTCCTGACTTTC